This passage covers 24 T cell receptor beta chains from one sample sequenced in a study of identical twins. Each CDR3 protein gets one entry after TCRdb re-called the 5' RACE reads with MiXCR. Among about 790,000 distinct CDR3 sequences listed, around a sixth were seen once. This sample also appeared in a second study, on T cells expressing NK-cell markers.

The material sequenced was PBMCs. The receptor set was obtained from a woman aged 18-29 years in good health.

The chain joins TRBV5-1 to TRBJ2-1; no firm D call. CDR3 length equals 14 residues. Germline lookup yields CDR1 SGHRS and CDR2 YFSETQ. Trimming took off 1 base at V and 2 bases at J, with 7 bases between the two ends. The DNA of the CDR3 is TGCGCCAGCAGCTTGTTTGCGGCCTACAATGAGCAGTTCTTC. It translates to CASSLFAAYNEQFF.

This chain joins TRBV5-1 and TRBJ2-5; the D gene is possibly TRBD2 (6 bases). Germline V gives CDR1 SGHRS, CDR2 YFSETQ. This CDR3 spans 14 amino acids. Trimming pared 2 bases from V and 5 bases from J, leaving 13 bases between. The CDR3 is CASSFRDSRETQYF. For the CDR3, the DNA is TGCGCCAGCAGCTTCCGGGACTCGAGGGAGACCCAGTACTTC.

The CDR3 loop is CASTLGLLAAYNEQFF. CDR3 in DNA: TGTGCCAGCACCCTAGGGTTACTAGCGGCTTACAATGAGCAGTTCTTC. The gene calls are TRBV12-3 or TRBV12-4 and TRBJ2-1; 8 nucleotides agree with TRBD2. The V segment lost 7 bases and the J segment 4 bases; nucleotides outside the gene matches: 12. The CDR3 extends over 16 amino acids.

The sample holds a few counts of this clonotype. This chain joins TRBV6-1 and TRBJ1-1, with a possible D match to TRBD1 (6 bases). The ends were cut back, 5 bases at V and 3 bases at J, with 13 bases in the middle. The length of the CDR3 is 14 residues. Germline CDR1 MNHNS, CDR2 SASEGT. This CDR3 is CASSKQGRDTEAFF. The CDR3 bases are TGTGCCAGCAGTAAACAGGGCAGGGACACTGAAGCTTTCTTT.

The table lists this clonotype with a few counts. This chain links TRBV7-9 with TRBJ2-1; D is unresolved. CDR1 and CDR2 (germline): SEHNR, FQNEAQ (reference sequence). The V end lost 3 bases, the J end lost 5 bases, and 14 bases lay between the germline ends. This CDR3 contains 15 residues. The CDR3 region is CASSFFNSGHNEQFF. As DNA, the CDR3 is TGTGCCAGCAGCTTCTTTAACTCGGGCCACAATGAGCAGTTCTTC.

The chain combines TRBV29-1 with TRBJ2-1, with TRBD1 matching over 11 bases. V lost 7 bases and J lost 5; bases outside the gene matches: 4. The germline V gene has CDR1 SQVTM and CDR2 ANQGSEA. This CDR3 region has 13 residues. The CDR3 loop is CSGRDRGDNEQFF. CDR3 DNA sequence: TGCAGCGGCCGGGACAGGGGGGACAATGAGCAGTTCTTC.

The chain uses TRBV3-1 and TRBJ1-1; D gene uncertain. The CDR3 length is 14 residues. Trimming removed 0 bases at V and 3 bases at J, with 8 bases between. From germline, CDR1 is LGHDT and CDR2 YNNKEL (reference sequence). The CDR3 DNA follows: TGTGCCAGCAGCCAAGATATTTCGTACACTGAAGCTTTCTTT. Amino acids: CASSQDISYTEAFF.

This clonotype was recorded at least ten times. One end of the junction is discordant with germline, which a read error may explain. J is TRBJ1-1 and V is TRBV12-3 or TRBV12-4; 7 nucleotides align to TRBD1. The CDR3 runs 14 residues. For the CDR3, the DNA is TGCGCCAGCAGCCCGACAGGGATGAACACTGAAGCTTTCTTT. Protein product: CASSPTGMNTEAFF.

The gene calls are TRBV5-6 and TRBJ2-7; perhaps TRBD2 as D (6 bases). The CDR3 runs to 13 residues. The ends were cut back, 3 bases at V and 3 bases at J, with 10 bases in the middle. Germline V CDR1 and CDR2: SGHDT, YYEEEE. In DNA form, the CDR3 reads TGTGCCAGCAGCTCGGGACTCGACTACGAGCAGTACTTC. As protein: CASSSGLDYEQYF.

This CDR3 is CASSQGPLAPRQFF. The CDR3 region has the DNA TGCGCCAGCAGCCAAGGCCCTCTAGCGCCCAGGCAGTTCTTC. This sequence joins TRBV4-3 and TRBJ2-1; D is perhaps TRBD2 (6 bases). The CDR3 runs to 14 residues. Germline V gives CDR1 LGHNA, CDR2 YSLEER. Trimming pared 1 base from V and 12 bases from J, leaving 16 bases between.

Turning to this clonotype: A read error may explain this, as a much larger clone is one base away. The CDR3 end shows no conserved phenylalanine or tryptophan, and so a read error is likely. The V call is TRBV27, the J call TRBJ1-6; D possibly corresponds to TRBD1 (6 bases). V shed 5 bases and J shed 6 bases, with 14 bases lying between them. From germline, CDR1 is MNHEY and CDR2 SMNVEV (reference sequence). The CDR3 is made up of 15 amino acids. The chain's CDR3 is CASSRRWGPNSPLHY. In DNA form, the CDR3 reads TGTGCCAGCAGTCGACGTTGGGGGCCTAATTCACCCCTCCACTAT.

This chain links TRBV5-1 with TRBJ2-3, with TRBD2 matching over 8 bases. The V gene's germline CDR1 is SGHRS and CDR2 YFSETQ. CDR3 size: 14 residues. The ends lost 4 bases at V and 6 bases at J; junction bases unmatched: 7. The CDR3 sequence is CASSPAGGEDTQYF. The CDR3, as DNA: TGCGCCAGCAGCCCCGCGGGGGGCGAGGATACGCAGTATTTT.

The CDR3, as DNA: TGCAGCGCCGGACTAGCGGGGAGACAAGAGACCCAGTACTTC. Its protein is CSAGLAGRQETQYF. The chain uses TRBV20-1 and TRBJ2-5; 12 bases map to TRBD2. The CDR3 has 14 residues. Per the germline V gene, CDR1 is DFQATT and CDR2 is SNEGSKA (reference sequence).

This clonotype was detected a few times. The V and J genes are TRBV7-2 and TRBJ2-1; D is uncertain. CDR1 is SGHTA, CDR2 FQGNSA, per germline. With 2 bases removed from V and 6 bases from J, the gap between germline ends came to 14 bases. The CDR3 spans 15 residues. The CDR3 region has the DNA TGTGCCAGCAGCTTAATTGGGGTGCTGACCAATGAGCAGTTCTTC. It yields the protein CASSLIGVLTNEQFF. The full variable domain, in which reference TRBV7-2 and TRBJ2-1 provide the parts outside the CDR3, is GAGVSQSPSNKVTEKGKDVELRCDPISGHTALYWYRQSLGQGLEFLIYFQGNSAPDKSGLPSDRFSAERTGGSVSTLTIQRTQQEDSAVYLCASSLIGVLTNEQFFGPGTRLTVL.

The chain combines TRBV2 with TRBJ2-7; D remains ambiguous. The CDR3 consists of 11 residues. V dropped 6 bases and J dropped 5 bases, with 8 bases sitting between them. CDR1 is SNHLY, CDR2 FYNNEI, per germline. The CDR3 DNA reads TGTGCCAGCAGCCGATTTAACGAGCAGTACTTC. It codes for CASSRFNEQYF.

This clonotype was observed a few times. The chain combines TRBV15 with TRBJ2-1; 13 nucleotides match TRBD2. CDR1 and CDR2 from the germline V gene are LNHNV and YYDKDF (reference sequence). The CDR3 totals 16 residues. J gave up 10 bases and V 3 bases, and 9 bases lay outside the gene matches. The CDR3 is CATSREPGLAGLEQFF. The CDR3 nucleotides are TGTGCCACCAGCAGGGAACCGGGACTAGCGGGACTCGAGCAGTTCTTC. The full variable domain, completed using reference TRBV15 and TRBJ2-1, is DAMVIQNPRYQVTQFGKPVTLSCSQTLNHNVMYWYQQKSSQAPKLLFHYYDKDFNNEADTPDNFQSRRPNTSFCFLDIRSPGLGDTAMYLCATSREPGLAGLEQFFGPGTRLTVL.

CDR3 region: CASSTRTGGVGNSPLHF. For the CDR3, the DNA is TGTGCCAGCAGCACACGGACAGGCGGGGTGGGTAATTCACCCCTCCACTTT. The chain is built from TRBV9 and TRBJ1-6; 7 bases agree with TRBD1. Germline assignment: CDR1 SGDLS and CDR2 YYNGEE. This CDR3 comprises 17 residues. V lost 4 bases and J lost 6; bases outside the gene matches: 13.

This clonotype has a count of ten or more. This chain uses TRBV5-1 with TRBJ2-2; D remains ambiguous. CDR1 SGHRS and CDR2 YFSETQ come from the germline V gene. The CDR3 consists of 13 residues. Trimming removed 3 bases from V and 1 base from J, with 4 bases in between. Written as DNA, the CDR3 is TGCGCCAGCAGCTCGATGAACACCGGGGAGCTGTTTTTT. Amino acid sequence: CASSSMNTGELFF.

This chain links TRBV6-1 with TRBJ1-2, with no clear D. The V gene's germline CDR1 is MNHNS and CDR2 SASEGT. V was trimmed by 10 bases and J by 4 bases, leaving 19 bases between them. CDR3 size: 14 residues. The CDR3 sequence is CATKKQKRGYGYTF. The CDR3 coding sequence is TGTGCCACGAAAAAACAAAAACGGGGCTATGGCTACACCTTC.

The chain combines TRBV7-2 with TRBJ2-3, with 13 nucleotides matching TRBD2. V dropped 5 bases and J dropped 5; count of bases not matched to a gene: 7. CDR1 and CDR2 (germline): SGHTA, FQGNSA. CDR3 length: 16 residues. CDR3 in DNA: TGTGCCAGCAGCCCCGGACTAGCGGGAGCCGAAGATACGCAGTATTTT. This gives the protein CASSPGLAGAEDTQYF.

This clonotype was picked up a small number of times. The rearrangement joins TRBV6-1 to TRBJ2-3; perhaps D is TRBD1 or TRBD2 (5 bases each). Germline V gene lookup returns CDR1 MNHNS and CDR2 SASEGT. The CDR3 length is 13 residues. V lost 6 bases and J lost 5, with 12 bases in between. The CDR3 spells CASSAGTGDTQYF. Here the CDR3 DNA reads TGTGCCAGCAGCGCTGGGACCGGAGATACGCAGTATTTT.

This clonotype turned up a few times. The CDR3 bases are TGTGCCAGCAACTCGGCTAGCGGGAGAGATACGCAGTATTTT. Protein sequence: CASNSASGRDTQYF. The chain recombines TRBV7-2 with TRBJ2-3, with 10 bases fitting TRBD2. The CDR3 extends over 14 amino acids. Germline V gene sequence: CDR1 SGHTA, CDR2 FQGNSA. Germline trimming cut 7 bases from V and 5 bases from J; bases unmatched to any gene: 6. Full variable domain (remainder filled in from reference TRBV7-2 and TRBJ2-3): GAGVSQSPSNKVTEKGKDVELRCDPISGHTALYWYRQSLGQGLEFLIYFQGNSAPDKSGLPSDRFSAERTGGSVSTLTIQRTQQEDSAVYLCASNSASGRDTQYFGPGTRLTVL.

The chain links TRBV15 to TRBJ2-3; the D is unclear. V was pared by 0 bases and J by 2 bases, with 18 bases between. Germline CDR1 reads LNHNV; CDR2 reads YYDKDF (reference sequence). The CDR3 is 18 residues long. The CDR3 DNA follows: TGTGCCACCAGCAGAGATCCACCCGGCGGCACAAACACAGATACGCAGTATTTT. This codes for CATSRDPPGGTNTDTQYF.

The chain carries TRBV29-1 and TRBJ1-1; D call uncertain. Per the germline V gene, CDR1 is SQVTM and CDR2 is ANQGSEA. CDR3 length: 13 amino acids. The V end was cut by 4 bases, the J end by 0 bases, with 9 bases between. The CDR3 DNA reads TGCAGCGTTGTCCCTGCCATGAACACTGAAGCTTTCTTT. Protein: CSVVPAMNTEAFF.